This is a list of T cell receptor beta chains from one sample in a study of T cell responses to AZD1222 COVID-19 vaccine. Measured with immunoSEQ multiplex PCR; TCRdb has only the in-frame clones, and not every one. This table has some 120,000 clones, approximately 90% appearing once. The sample was peripheral blood, taken on day 0 of AZD1222 vaccination. Receptor source: an adult in good health. Each CDR3 is given with its conserved first and last residue. D genes are given only for firm matches. Clone size is shown for a subset of rows, as once, few, many or a class of expanded clone.

d_call: TRBD1; clone_size: once; v_call: TRBV2; j_call: TRBJ1-5; cdr3_aa: CASSSGTVNQPQHF; cdr3_nt: TGTGCCAGCAGCTCCGGGACAGTCAATCAGCCCCAGCATTTT
d_call: TRBD1; clone_size: .; v_call: TRBV30; j_call: TRBJ1-2; cdr3_aa: CAWGDRGYGYTF; cdr3_nt: TGTGCCTGGGGAGACAGGGGGTATGGCTACACCTTC
d_call: TRBD2; clone_size: once; v_call: TRBV3-1/TRBV3-2; j_call: TRBJ2-1; cdr3_aa: CASSLSGGQRYEQFF; cdr3_nt: TGTGCCAGCAGCCTTAGCGGGGGGCAGCGGTATGAGCAGTTCTTC
d_call: .; clone_size: .; v_call: TRBV7-2; j_call: TRBJ2-2; cdr3_aa: CASSLVGEVGELFF; cdr3_nt: TGTGCCAGCAGCTTAGTAGGGGAAGTCGGGGAGCTGTTTTTT
d_call: .; clone_size: .; v_call: TRBV3-1/TRBV3-2; j_call: TRBJ1-5; cdr3_aa: CASSQDSQDRPQHF; cdr3_nt: TGTGCCAGCAGCCAAGATAGTCAGGATCGGCCCCAGCATTTT
d_call: TRBD1; clone_size: .; v_call: TRBV7-2; j_call: TRBJ1-5; cdr3_aa: CASSLGQTGNQPQHF; cdr3_nt: TGTGCCAGCAGCTTAGGGCAGACAGGGAATCAGCCCCAGCATTTT
d_call: TRBD1; clone_size: .; v_call: TRBV28; j_call: TRBJ2-7; cdr3_aa: CASSSPGQGEYSGLYEQYF; cdr3_nt: TGTGCCAGCAGTTCCCCGGGACAGGGGGAGTATAGCGGACTTTACGAGCAGTACTTC
d_call: .; clone_size: .; v_call: TRBV6-2/TRBV6-3; j_call: TRBJ1-4; cdr3_aa: CASSYIQGTGEKLFF; cdr3_nt: TGTGCCAGCAGTTACATACAAGGGACTGGAGAAAAACTGTTTTTT
d_call: .; clone_size: .; v_call: TRBV7-8; j_call: TRBJ2-7; cdr3_aa: CASNPFDGYSYEQYF; cdr3_nt: TGTGCCAGCAATCCTTTTGACGGTTACTCCTACGAGCAGTACTTC
d_call: TRBD1; clone_size: .; v_call: TRBV6-5; j_call: TRBJ2-7; cdr3_aa: CASSYQGQGEQYF; cdr3_nt: TGTGCCAGCAGTTACCAGGGACAGGGGGAGCAGTACTTC
d_call: TRBD1; clone_size: .; v_call: TRBV27; j_call: TRBJ1-2; cdr3_aa: CASSSSTGLLRDYGYTF; cdr3_nt: TGTGCCAGCAGTTCCTCGACAGGGCTATTAAGAGACTATGGCTACACCTTC
d_call: .; clone_size: .; v_call: TRBV28; j_call: TRBJ1-6; cdr3_aa: CASSFKLGSSSPLHF; cdr3_nt: TGTGCCAGCAGTTTTAAATTAGGGAGTAGTTCACCCCTCCACTTT
d_call: TRBD1; clone_size: .; v_call: TRBV19; j_call: TRBJ2-5; cdr3_aa: CASRNRQGLGETQYF; cdr3_nt: TGTGCCAGTAGGAATCGACAGGGTCTCGGGGAGACCCAGTACTTC
d_call: .; clone_size: .; v_call: TRBV7-6; j_call: TRBJ2-2; cdr3_aa: CASSLGRSTGELFF; cdr3_nt: TGTGCCAGCAGCTTAGGGAGATCCACCGGGGAGCTGTTTTTT
d_call: .; clone_size: .; v_call: TRBV4-3; j_call: TRBJ1-3; cdr3_aa: CASSQDQGSGNTIYF; cdr3_nt: TGCGCCAGCAGCCAAGATCAGGGGTCTGGAAACACCATATATTTT
d_call: TRBD2; clone_size: .; v_call: TRBV5-4; j_call: TRBJ2-1; cdr3_aa: CASSPAASGGVYEQFF; cdr3_nt: TGTGCCAGCAGCCCGGCGGCTAGCGGGGGGGTATATGAGCAGTTCTTC
d_call: .; clone_size: .; v_call: TRBV18; j_call: TRBJ1-4; cdr3_aa: CASSPTTGAGEKLFF; cdr3_nt: TGTGCCAGCTCACCAACCACCGGGGCCGGTGAAAAACTGTTTTTT
d_call: .; clone_size: .; v_call: TRBV19; j_call: TRBJ2-2; cdr3_aa: CASVGGQLTLTGELFF; cdr3_nt: TGTGCCAGCGTGGGGGGGCAATTAACGTTAACCGGGGAGCTGTTTTTT
d_call: .; clone_size: .; v_call: TRBV7-8; j_call: TRBJ2-5; cdr3_aa: CASSFPTGRVVQETQYF; cdr3_nt: TGTGCCAGCAGCTTCCCGACAGGCCGGGTGGTCCAAGAGACCCAGTACTTC
d_call: .; clone_size: .; v_call: TRBV4-3; j_call: TRBJ1-4; cdr3_aa: CASSQDGTGNEKLFF; cdr3_nt: TGCGCCAGCAGCCAAGACGGGACGGGTAATGAAAAACTGTTTTTT
d_call: TRBD1; clone_size: .; v_call: TRBV7-2; j_call: TRBJ1-1; cdr3_aa: CASSLETGGFTEAFF; cdr3_nt: TGTGCCAGCAGCTTAGAGACAGGGGGCTTCACTGAAGCTTTCTTT
d_call: TRBD2; clone_size: .; v_call: TRBV25-1; j_call: TRBJ2-1; cdr3_aa: CASSLLAGVNNEQFF; cdr3_nt: TGTGCCAGCAGCCTCCTAGCGGGGGTCAATAATGAGCAGTTCTTC
d_call: TRBD1; clone_size: .; v_call: TRBV6-5; j_call: TRBJ1-3; cdr3_aa: CASRGTGVGNTIYF; cdr3_nt: TGTGCCAGCAGGGGGACAGGGGTTGGAAACACCATATATTTT
d_call: TRBD1; clone_size: .; v_call: TRBV2; j_call: TRBJ1-2; cdr3_aa: CASSEGSGTGYHGYTF; cdr3_nt: TGTGCCAGCAGTGAAGGTTCCGGGACAGGGTATCACGGCTACACCTTC
d_call: .; clone_size: .; v_call: TRBV28; j_call: TRBJ1-2; cdr3_aa: CATERGSRGYTF; cdr3_nt: TGTGCCACCGAGAGGGGATCCAGGGGCTACACCTTC
d_call: .; clone_size: .; v_call: TRBV6-1; j_call: TRBJ1-2; cdr3_aa: CASSESRFRYTF; cdr3_nt: TGTGCCAGCAGTGAATCCAGGTTCCGCTACACCTTC
d_call: TRBD2; clone_size: .; v_call: TRBV5-1; j_call: TRBJ2-1; cdr3_aa: CASSDGTSRNNEQFF; cdr3_nt: TGCGCCAGCAGCGACGGGACTAGCCGAAACAATGAGCAGTTCTTC
d_call: TRBD2; clone_size: .; v_call: TRBV7-9; j_call: TRBJ2-1; cdr3_aa: CASRGLDNEQFF; cdr3_nt: TGTGCCAGCAGAGGACTAGACAATGAGCAGTTCTTC
d_call: .; clone_size: once; v_call: TRBV12-3/TRBV12-4; j_call: TRBJ2-7; cdr3_aa: CASSSRYEQYF; cdr3_nt: TGTGCCAGCAGTTCTCGGTACGAGCAGTACTTC
d_call: TRBD2; clone_size: .; v_call: TRBV7-3; j_call: TRBJ2-3; cdr3_aa: CASSRGMSRGGGTTDTQYF; cdr3_nt: TGTGCCAGCAGCCGTGGGATGAGTCGGGGCGGGGGAACCACAGATACGCAGTATTTT
d_call: TRBD1; clone_size: .; v_call: TRBV6-2/TRBV6-3; j_call: TRBJ1-5; cdr3_aa: CASSYRGHQPQHF; cdr3_nt: TGTGCCAGCAGTTACAGGGGGCATCAGCCCCAGCATTTT
d_call: .; clone_size: .; v_call: TRBV6-6; j_call: TRBJ1-3; cdr3_aa: CASWGSGNTIYF; cdr3_nt: TGTGCCAGCTGGGGCTCTGGAAACACCATATATTTT
d_call: .; clone_size: .; v_call: TRBV5-1; j_call: TRBJ2-7; cdr3_aa: CASSLVSSEEQYF; cdr3_nt: TGCGCCAGCAGCTTGGTATCGTCGGAAGAGCAGTACTTC
d_call: .; clone_size: .; v_call: TRBV6-6; j_call: TRBJ1-3; cdr3_aa: CASSGSLVQGGGNTIYF; cdr3_nt: TGTGCCAGCAGTGGATCGCTGGTGCAGGGAGGTGGAAACACCATATATTTT
d_call: .; clone_size: .; v_call: TRBV28; j_call: TRBJ1-4; cdr3_aa: CASSLPPGLTLGKLFF; cdr3_nt: TGTGCCAGCAGTCTCCCCCCCGGCTTAACCCTTGGAAAACTGTTTTTT
d_call: .; clone_size: .; v_call: TRBV5-6; j_call: TRBJ1-6; cdr3_aa: CASSLPYNSPLHF; cdr3_nt: TGTGCCAGCAGTCTTCCCTATAATTCACCCCTCCACTTT
d_call: .; clone_size: .; v_call: TRBV11-2; j_call: TRBJ2-7; cdr3_aa: CASSLYIGKGYEQYF; cdr3_nt: TGTGCCAGCAGCTTATATATTGGGAAAGGTTACGAGCAGTACTTC